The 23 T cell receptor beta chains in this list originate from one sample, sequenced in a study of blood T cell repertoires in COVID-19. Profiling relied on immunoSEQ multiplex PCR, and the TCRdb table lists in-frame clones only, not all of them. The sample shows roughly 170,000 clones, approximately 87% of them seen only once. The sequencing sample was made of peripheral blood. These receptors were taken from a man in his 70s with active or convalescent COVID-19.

The CDR3 protein is CSVETRGQTQYF. The CDR3 coding sequence is TGCAGCGTTGAAACCAGGGGGCAGACGCAGTATTTT. V is TRBV29-1 and J is TRBJ2-3, with 8 nucleotides matching TRBD1. From germline, CDR1 is SQVTM and CDR2 ANQGSEA. With V trimmed by 2 bases and J by 9 bases, 4 bases remained unmatched. This CDR3 region has 12 residues.

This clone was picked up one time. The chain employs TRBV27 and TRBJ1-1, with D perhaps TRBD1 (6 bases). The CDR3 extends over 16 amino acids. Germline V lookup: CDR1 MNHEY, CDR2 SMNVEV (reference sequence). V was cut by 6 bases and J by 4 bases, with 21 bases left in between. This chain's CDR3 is CASRGTYSWGFTEAFF. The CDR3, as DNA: TGTGCCAGCAGGGGGACATACTCCTGGGGGTTCACTGAAGCTTTCTTT.

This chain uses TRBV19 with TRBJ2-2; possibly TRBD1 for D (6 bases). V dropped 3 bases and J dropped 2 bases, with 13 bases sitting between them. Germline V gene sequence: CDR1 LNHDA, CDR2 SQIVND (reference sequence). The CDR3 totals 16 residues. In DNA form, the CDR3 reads TGTGCCAGTAGTATTCTGGGGGCGCGAAACACCGGGGAGCTGTTTTTT. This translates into CASSILGARNTGELFF. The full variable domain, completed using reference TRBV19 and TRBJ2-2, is DGGITQSPKYLFRKEGQNVTLSCEQNLNHDAMYWYRQDPGQGLRLIYYSQIVNDFQKGDIAEGYSVSREKKESFPLTVTSAQKNPTAFYLCASSILGARNTGELFFGEGSRLTVL.

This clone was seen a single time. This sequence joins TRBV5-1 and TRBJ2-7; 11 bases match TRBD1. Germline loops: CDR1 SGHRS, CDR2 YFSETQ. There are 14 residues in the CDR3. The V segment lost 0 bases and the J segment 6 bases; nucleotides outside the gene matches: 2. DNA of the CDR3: TGCGCCAGCAGCTTGGACGGGACAGGGGGCGAGCAGTACTTC. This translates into CASSLDGTGGEQYF.

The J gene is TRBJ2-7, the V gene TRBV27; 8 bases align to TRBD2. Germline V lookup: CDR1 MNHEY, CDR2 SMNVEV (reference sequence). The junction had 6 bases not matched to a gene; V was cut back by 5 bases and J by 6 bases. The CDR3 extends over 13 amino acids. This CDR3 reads CASSLSGRAEQYF. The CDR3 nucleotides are TGTGCCAGCAGTCTGAGCGGGAGAGCCGAGCAGTACTTC.

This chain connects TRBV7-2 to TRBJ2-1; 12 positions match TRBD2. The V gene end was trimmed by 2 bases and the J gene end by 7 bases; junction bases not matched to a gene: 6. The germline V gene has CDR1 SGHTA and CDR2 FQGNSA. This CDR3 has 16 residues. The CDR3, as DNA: TGTGCCAGCAGCTTAATGTCTAGCGGGAGGGTAAATGAGCAGTTCTTC. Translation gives CASSLMSSGRVNEQFF.

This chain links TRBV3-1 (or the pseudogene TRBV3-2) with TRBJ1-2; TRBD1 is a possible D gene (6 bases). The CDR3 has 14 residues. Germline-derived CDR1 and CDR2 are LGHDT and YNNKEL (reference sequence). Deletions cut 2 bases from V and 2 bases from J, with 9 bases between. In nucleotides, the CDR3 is TGTGCCAGCAGCCAACCCGGACAGAACTATGGCTACACCTTC. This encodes CASSQPGQNYGYTF.

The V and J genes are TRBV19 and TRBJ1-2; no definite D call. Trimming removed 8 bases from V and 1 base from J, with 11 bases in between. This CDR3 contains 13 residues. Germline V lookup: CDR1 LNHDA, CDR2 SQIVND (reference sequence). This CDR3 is CASGNSLNYGYTF. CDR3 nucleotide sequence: TGTGCCAGTGGAAACAGTCTTAACTATGGCTACACCTTC.

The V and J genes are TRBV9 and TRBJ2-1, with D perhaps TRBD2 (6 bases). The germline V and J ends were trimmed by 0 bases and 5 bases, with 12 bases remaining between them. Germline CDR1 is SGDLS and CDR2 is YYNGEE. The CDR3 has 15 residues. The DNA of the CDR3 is TGTGCCAGCAGCGTAGGGGGTAGCGGAAACAATGAGCAGTTCTTC. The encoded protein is CASSVGGSGNNEQFF.

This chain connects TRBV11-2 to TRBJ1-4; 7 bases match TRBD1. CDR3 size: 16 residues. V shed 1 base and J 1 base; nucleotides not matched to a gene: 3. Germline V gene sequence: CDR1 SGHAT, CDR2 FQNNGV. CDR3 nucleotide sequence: TGTGCCAGCAGCTTAGGGACAGGACAAACTAATGAAAAACTGTTTTTT. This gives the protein CASSLGTGQTNEKLFF.

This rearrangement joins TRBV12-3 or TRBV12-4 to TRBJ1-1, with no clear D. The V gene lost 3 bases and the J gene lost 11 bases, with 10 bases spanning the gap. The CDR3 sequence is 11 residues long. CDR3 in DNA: TGTGCCAGCAGTTTGAGACAAGTTGCTTTCTTT. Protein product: CASSLRQVAFF.

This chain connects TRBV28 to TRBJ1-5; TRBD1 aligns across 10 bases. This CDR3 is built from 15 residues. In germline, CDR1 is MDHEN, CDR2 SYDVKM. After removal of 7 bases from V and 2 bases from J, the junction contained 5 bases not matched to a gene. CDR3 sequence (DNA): TGTGCCAGCAAGTTTGGGACAGGGGGCAATCAGCCCCAGCATTTT. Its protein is CASKFGTGGNQPQHF.

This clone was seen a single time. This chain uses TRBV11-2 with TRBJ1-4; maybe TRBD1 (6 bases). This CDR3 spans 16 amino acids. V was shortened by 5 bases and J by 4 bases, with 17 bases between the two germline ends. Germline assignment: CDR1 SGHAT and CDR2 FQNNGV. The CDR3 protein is CASSPTGGGVNEKLFF. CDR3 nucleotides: TGTGCCAGCAGCCCCACGGGGGGGGGCGTTAATGAAAAACTGTTTTTT.

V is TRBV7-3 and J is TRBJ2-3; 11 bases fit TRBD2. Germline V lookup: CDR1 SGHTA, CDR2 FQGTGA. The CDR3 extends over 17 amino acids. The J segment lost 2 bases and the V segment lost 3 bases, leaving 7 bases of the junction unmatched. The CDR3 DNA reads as TGTGCCAGCAGCTTTCTGGCTAGCGGGAGGTTCACAGATACGCAGTATTTT. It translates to CASSFLASGRFTDTQYF. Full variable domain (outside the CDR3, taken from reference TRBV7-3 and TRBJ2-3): GAGVSQTPSNKVTEKGKYVELRCDPISGHTALYWYRQSLGQGPEFLIYFQGTGAADDSGLPNDRFFAVRPEGSVSTLKIQRTERGDSAVYLCASSFLASGRFTDTQYFGPGTRLTVL.

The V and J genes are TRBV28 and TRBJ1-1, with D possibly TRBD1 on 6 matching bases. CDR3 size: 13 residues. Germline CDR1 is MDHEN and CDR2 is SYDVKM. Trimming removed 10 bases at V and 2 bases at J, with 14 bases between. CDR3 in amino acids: CATARGQNTEAFF. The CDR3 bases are TGTGCCACCGCCCGGGGACAAAACACTGAAGCTTTCTTT.

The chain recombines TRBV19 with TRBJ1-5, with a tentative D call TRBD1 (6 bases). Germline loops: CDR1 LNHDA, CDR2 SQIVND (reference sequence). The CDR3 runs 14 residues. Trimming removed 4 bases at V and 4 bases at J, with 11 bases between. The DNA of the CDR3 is TGTGCCAGTAGTACCGACAGGCCGAATCAGCCCCAGCATTTT. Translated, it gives CASSTDRPNQPQHF.

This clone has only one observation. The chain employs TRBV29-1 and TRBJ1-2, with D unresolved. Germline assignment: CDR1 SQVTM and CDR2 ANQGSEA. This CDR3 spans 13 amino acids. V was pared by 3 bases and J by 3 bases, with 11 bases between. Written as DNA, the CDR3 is TGCAGCGTTGATGCCGCGGCGGACTATGGCTACACCTTC. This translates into CSVDAAADYGYTF. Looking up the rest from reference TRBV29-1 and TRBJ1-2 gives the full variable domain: SAVISQKPSRDICQRGTSLTIQCQVDSQVTMMFWYRQQPGQSLTLIATANQGSEATYESGFVIDKFPISRPNLTFSTLTVSNMSPEDSSIYLCSVDAAADYGYTFGSGTRLTVV.

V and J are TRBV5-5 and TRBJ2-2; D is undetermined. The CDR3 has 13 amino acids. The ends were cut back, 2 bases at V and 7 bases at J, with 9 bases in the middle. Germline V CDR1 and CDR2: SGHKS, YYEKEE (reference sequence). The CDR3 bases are TGTGCCAGCAGCTTCCCCGGGTTCGGGGAGCTGTTTTTT. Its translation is CASSFPGFGELFF. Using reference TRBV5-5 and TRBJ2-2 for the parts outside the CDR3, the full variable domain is DAGVTQSPTHLIKTRGQQVTLRCSPISGHKSVSWYQQVLGQGPQFIFQYYEKEERGRGNFPDRFSARQFPNYSSELNVNALLLGDSALYLCASSFPGFGELFFGEGSRLTVL.

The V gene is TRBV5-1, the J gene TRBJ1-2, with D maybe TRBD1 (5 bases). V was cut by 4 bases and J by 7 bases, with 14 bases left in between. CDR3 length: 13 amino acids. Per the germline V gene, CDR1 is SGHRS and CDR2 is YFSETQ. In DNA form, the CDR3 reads TGCGCCAGCAGCCCAGGAGACAGAGGTGGCTACACCTTC. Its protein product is CASSPGDRGGYTF.

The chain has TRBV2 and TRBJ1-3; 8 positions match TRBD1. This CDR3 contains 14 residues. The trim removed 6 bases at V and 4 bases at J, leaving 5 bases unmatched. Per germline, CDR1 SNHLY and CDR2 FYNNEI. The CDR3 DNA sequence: TGTGCCAGCAGAAGTACAGGGGGAGGAAACACCATATATTTT. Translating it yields CASRSTGGGNTIYF.

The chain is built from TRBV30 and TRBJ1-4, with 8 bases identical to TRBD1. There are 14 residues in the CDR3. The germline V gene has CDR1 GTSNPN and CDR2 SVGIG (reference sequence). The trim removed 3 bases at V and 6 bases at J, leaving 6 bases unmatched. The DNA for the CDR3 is TGTGCCTGGAGAGCACAGGGGGGGGATGAAAAACTGTTTTTT. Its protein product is CAWRAQGGDEKLFF.

CDR3 sequence (DNA): TGTGCCAGTAGTATCCAAGGTTCCGGGACCGGGGAGCTGTTTTTT. It codes for CASSIQGSGTGELFF. This chain links TRBV19 with TRBJ2-2; D gene ambiguous. The CDR3 length is 15 residues. The germline gives CDR1 LNHDA, CDR2 SQIVND (reference sequence). Trimming removed 3 bases at V and 5 bases at J, with 13 bases between.

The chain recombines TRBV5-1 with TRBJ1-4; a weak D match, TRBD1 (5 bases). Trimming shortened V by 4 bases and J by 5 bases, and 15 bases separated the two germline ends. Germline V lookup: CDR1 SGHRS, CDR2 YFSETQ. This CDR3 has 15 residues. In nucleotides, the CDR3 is TGCGCCAGCAGCAAGGACACAACTCCAAATGAAAAACTGTTTTTT. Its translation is CASSKDTTPNEKLFF. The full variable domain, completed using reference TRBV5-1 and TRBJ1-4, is KAGVTQTPRYLIKTRGQQVTLSCSPISGHRSVSWYQQTPGQGLQFLFEYFSETQRNKGNFPGRFSGRQFSNSRSEMNVSTLELGDSALYLCASSKDTTPNEKLFFGSGTQLSVL.